This T cell receptor beta chain was obtained from a study of shared clonotypes between healthy human individuals. With 4 bases clipped from V and 5 bases from J, the junction kept 10 bases outside the gene matches. The CDR3 runs 15 residues. Germline V lookup: CDR1 LNHDA, CDR2 SQIVND (reference sequence). TCRdb's table, derived via immunoSEQ multiplex PCR, lists solely in-frame clones and lacks some. The repertoire includes 550,000 to 750,000 clones, around 95% of them detected once, and around 0.097% sits in the top ten. Remarks on this clone: Its matching antigen is unknown.

Whole-study results and caveats: The study generally estimated greater richness for naive than memory subsets.

CD45RO-negative, CCR7-positively selected cells formed the naive CD8 fraction, excluding terminally differentiated effector memory CD45RA+ cells. This TCR derives from a woman aged 25 to 45 in good health. Sequencing used naive CD8+ T cells sorted from blood. The chain combines TRBV19 with TRBJ1-1; 7 nucleotides line up with TRBD1. The CDR3 loop reads CASSTSGQAGTEAFF. In DNA, the CDR3 is TGTGCCAGTAGTACCTCCGGACAGGCCGGAACTGAAGCTTTCTTT.